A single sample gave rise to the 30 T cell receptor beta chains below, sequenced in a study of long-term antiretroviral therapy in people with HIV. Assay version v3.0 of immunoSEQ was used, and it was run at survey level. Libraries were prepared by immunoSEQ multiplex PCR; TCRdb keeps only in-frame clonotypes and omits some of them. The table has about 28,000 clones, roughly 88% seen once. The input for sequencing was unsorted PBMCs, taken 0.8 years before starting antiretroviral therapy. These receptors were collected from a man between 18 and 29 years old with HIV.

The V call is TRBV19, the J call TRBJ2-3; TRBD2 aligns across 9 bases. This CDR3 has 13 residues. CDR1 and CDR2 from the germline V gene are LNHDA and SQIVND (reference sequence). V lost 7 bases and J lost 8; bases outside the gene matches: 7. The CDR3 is CASKDLAGITQYF. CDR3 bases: TGTGCCAGTAAGGATCTAGCGGGAATTACGCAGTATTTT.

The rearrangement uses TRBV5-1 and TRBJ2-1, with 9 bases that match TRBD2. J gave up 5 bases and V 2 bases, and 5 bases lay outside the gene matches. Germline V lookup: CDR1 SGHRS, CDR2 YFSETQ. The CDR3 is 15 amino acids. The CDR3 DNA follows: TGCGCCAGCAGCTTACGCGGGGGGGCCAACAATGAGCAGTTCTTC. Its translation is CASSLRGGANNEQFF.

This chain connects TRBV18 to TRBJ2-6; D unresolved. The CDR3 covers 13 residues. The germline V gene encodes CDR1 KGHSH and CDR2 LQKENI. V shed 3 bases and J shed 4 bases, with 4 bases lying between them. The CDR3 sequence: CASSPGGANVLTF. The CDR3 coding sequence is TGTGCCAGCTCACCCGGGGGGGCCAACGTCCTGACTTTC.

DNA of the CDR3: TGTGCCAGTAGTGGACAGGGATCGGAGACCCAGTACTTC. Protein: CASSGQGSETQYF. The V call is TRBV19, the J call TRBJ2-5, with 8 bases lining up with TRBD1. Per the germline V gene, CDR1 is LNHDA and CDR2 is SQIVND (reference sequence). The trim removed 5 bases at V and 5 bases at J, leaving 4 bases unmatched. The CDR3 sequence is 13 residues long.

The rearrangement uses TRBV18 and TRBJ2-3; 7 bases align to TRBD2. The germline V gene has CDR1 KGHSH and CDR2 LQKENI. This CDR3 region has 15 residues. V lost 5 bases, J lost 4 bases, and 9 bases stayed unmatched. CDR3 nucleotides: TGTGCCAGCTCAAGGGGAGGGGCGGAAGCAGATACGCAGTATTTT. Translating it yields CASSRGGAEADTQYF.

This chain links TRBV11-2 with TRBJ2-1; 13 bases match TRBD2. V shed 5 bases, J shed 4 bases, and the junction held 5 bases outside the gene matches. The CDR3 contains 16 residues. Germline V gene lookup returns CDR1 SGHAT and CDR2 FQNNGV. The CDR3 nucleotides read TGTGCCAGCAGCGCAGGACTAGCGGGGGAATACAATGAGCAGTTCTTC. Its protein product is CASSAGLAGEYNEQFF.

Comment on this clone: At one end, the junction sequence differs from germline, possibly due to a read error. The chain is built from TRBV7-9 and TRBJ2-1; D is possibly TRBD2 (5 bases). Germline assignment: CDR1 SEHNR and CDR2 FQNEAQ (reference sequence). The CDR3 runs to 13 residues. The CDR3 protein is CASSPDSDNEQFF. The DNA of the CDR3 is TGTGCCAGCAGCCCGGACTCCGACAATGAGCAGTTCTTC.

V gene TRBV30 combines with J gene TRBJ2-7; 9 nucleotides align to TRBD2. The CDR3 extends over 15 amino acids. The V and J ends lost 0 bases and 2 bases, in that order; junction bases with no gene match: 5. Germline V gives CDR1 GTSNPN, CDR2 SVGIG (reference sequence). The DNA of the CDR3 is TGTGCCTGGAGTGTACGGCTAGCGGGGACCTACGAGCAGTACTTC. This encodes CAWSVRLAGTYEQYF.

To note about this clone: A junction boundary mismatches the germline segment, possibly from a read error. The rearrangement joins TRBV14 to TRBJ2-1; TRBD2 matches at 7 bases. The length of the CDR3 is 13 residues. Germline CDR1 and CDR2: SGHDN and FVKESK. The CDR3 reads CASSQDSAGVLLF. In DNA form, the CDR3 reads TGTGCCAGCAGCCAAGACAGCGCGGGGGTCCTTCTCTTC.

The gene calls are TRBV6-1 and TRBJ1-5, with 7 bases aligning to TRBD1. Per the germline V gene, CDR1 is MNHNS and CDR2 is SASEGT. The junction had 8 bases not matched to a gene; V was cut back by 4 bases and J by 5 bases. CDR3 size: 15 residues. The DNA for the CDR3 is TGTGCCAGCAGTGGGGGGGGGACAGTCTATCAGCCCCAGCATTTT. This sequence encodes CASSGGGTVYQPQHF.

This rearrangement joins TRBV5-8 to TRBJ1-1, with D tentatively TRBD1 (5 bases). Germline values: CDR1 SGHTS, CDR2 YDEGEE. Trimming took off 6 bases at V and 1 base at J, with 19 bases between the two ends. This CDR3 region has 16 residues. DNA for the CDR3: TGTGCCAGCACCCTGGGAAGGGGACGCCCGAACACTGAAGCTTTCTTT. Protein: CASTLGRGRPNTEAFF.

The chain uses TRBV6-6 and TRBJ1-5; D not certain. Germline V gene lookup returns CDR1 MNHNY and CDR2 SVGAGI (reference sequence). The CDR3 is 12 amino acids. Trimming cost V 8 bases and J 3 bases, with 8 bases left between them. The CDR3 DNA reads TGTGCCAGCTGGAGCCCCAATCAGCCCCAGCATTTT. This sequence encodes CASWSPNQPQHF.

The CDR3 protein is CAIMGGSNSPLHF. CDR3 in DNA: TGTGCCATCATGGGGGGTTCGAATTCACCCCTCCACTTT. The chain couples TRBV10-3 to TRBJ1-6; tentative D call: TRBD1 (5 bases). The germline V gene has CDR1 ENHRY and CDR2 SYGVKD. The CDR3 length is 13 residues. The ends were cut back, 7 bases at V and 7 bases at J, with 11 bases in the middle.

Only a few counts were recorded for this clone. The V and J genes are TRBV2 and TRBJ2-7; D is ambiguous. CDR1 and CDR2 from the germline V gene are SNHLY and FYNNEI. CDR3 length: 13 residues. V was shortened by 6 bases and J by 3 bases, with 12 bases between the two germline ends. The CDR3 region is CASSSNVVYEQYF. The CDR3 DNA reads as TGTGCCAGCAGCTCTAATGTCGTCTACGAGCAGTACTTC.

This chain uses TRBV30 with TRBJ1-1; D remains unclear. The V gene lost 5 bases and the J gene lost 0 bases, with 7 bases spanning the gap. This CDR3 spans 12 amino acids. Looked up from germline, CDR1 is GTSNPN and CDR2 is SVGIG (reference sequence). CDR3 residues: CAWDHMNTEAFF. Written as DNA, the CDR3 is TGTGCCTGGGACCATATGAACACTGAAGCTTTCTTT. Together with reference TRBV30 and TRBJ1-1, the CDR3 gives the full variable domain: SQTIHQWPATLVQPVGSPLSLECTVEGTSNPNLYWYRQAAGRGLQLLFYSVGIGQISSEVPQNLSASRPQDRQFILSSKKLLLSDSGFYLCAWDHMNTEAFFGQGTRLTVV.

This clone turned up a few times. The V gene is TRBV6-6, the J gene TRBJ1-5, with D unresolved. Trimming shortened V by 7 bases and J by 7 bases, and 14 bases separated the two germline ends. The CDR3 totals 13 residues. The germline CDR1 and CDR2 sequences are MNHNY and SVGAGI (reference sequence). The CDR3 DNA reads TGTGCCAGCACCGGCCTCCTGTACCAGCCCCAGCATTTT. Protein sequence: CASTGLLYQPQHF.

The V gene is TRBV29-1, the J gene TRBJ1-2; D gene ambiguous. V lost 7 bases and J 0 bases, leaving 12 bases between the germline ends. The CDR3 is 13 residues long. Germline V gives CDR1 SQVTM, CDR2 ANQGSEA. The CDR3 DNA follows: TGCAGCGCTGGACGGAGTTCTAACTATGGCTACACCTTC. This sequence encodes CSAGRSSNYGYTF.

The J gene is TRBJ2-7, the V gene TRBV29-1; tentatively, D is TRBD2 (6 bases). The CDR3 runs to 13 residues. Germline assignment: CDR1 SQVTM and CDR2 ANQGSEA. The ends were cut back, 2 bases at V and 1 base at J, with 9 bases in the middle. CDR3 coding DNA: TGCAGCGTTGAACCCGGAGGGTCCTACGAGCAGTACTTC. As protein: CSVEPGGSYEQYF.

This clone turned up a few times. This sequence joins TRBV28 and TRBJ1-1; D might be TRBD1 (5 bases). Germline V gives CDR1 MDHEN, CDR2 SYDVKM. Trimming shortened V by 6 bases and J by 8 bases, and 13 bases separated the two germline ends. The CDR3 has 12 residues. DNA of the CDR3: TGTGCCAGCAGAAATCTCGGGGCCGAAGCTTTCTTT. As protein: CASRNLGAEAFF.

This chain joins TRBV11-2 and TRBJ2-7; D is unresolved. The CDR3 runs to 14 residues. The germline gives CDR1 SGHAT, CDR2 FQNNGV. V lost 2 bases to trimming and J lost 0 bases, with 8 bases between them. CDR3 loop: CASSLRAPSYEQYF. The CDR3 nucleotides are TGTGCCAGCAGCTTAAGGGCCCCCTCCTACGAGCAGTACTTC.

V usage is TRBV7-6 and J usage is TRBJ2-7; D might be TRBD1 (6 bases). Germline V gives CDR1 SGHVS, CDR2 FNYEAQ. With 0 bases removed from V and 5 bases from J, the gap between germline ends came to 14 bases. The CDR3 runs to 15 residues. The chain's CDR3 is CASSLAVQGFHEQYF. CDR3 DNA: TGTGCCAGCAGCTTAGCCGTGCAGGGGTTCCACGAGCAGTACTTC.

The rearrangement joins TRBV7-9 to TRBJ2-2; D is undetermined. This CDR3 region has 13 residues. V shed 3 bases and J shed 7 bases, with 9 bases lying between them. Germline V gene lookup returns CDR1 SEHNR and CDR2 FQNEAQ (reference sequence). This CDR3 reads CASSLTPFGELFF. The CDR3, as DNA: TGTGCCAGCAGCTTGACCCCTTTCGGGGAGCTGTTTTTT.

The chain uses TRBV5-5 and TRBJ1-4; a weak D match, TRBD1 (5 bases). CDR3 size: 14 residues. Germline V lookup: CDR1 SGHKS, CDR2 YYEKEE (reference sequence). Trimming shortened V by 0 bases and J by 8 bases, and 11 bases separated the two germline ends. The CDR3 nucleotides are TGTGCCAGCAGCTTGGCTGGGGCGCTCGAAAAACTGTTTTTT. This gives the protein CASSLAGALEKLFF. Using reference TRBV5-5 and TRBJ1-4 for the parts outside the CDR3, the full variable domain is DAGVTQSPTHLIKTRGQQVTLRCSPISGHKSVSWYQQVLGQGPQFIFQYYEKEERGRGNFPDRFSARQFPNYSSELNVNALLLGDSALYLCASSLAGALEKLFFGSGTQLSVL.

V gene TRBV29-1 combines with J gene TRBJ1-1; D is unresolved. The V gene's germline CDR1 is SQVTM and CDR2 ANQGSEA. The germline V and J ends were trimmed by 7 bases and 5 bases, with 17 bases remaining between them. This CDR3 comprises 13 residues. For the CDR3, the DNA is TGCAGCGCTTCTAGTTTCGGTTCAACTGAAGCTTTCTTT. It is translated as CSASSFGSTEAFF.

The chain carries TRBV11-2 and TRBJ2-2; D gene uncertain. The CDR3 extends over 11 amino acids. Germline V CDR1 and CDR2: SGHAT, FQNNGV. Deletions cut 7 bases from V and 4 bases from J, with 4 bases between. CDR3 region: CASTVTGELFF. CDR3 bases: TGTGCCAGCACCGTCACCGGGGAGCTGTTTTTT.

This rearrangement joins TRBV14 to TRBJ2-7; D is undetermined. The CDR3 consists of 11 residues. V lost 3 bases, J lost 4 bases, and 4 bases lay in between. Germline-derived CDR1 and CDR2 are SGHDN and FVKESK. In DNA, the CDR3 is TGTGCCAGCAGCCAGGGGTACGAGCAGTACTTC. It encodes CASSQGYEQYF.

The DNA for the CDR3 is TGCGCCAGCAGCATGGACCGAGCCACAGATACGCAGTATTTT. Its translation: CASSMDRATDTQYF. V usage is TRBV5-1 and J usage is TRBJ2-3; D remains ambiguous. Germline V gene sequence: CDR1 SGHRS, CDR2 YFSETQ. V lost 4 bases to trimming and J lost 2 bases, with 11 bases between them. The length of the CDR3 is 14 residues.

The CDR3 sequence: CASRDPGNTDTQYF. CDR3 DNA: TGTGCCAGCCGGGACCCGGGGAACACAGATACGCAGTATTTT. V and J are TRBV19 and TRBJ2-3, with D perhaps matching TRBD1 or TRBD2 (5 bases each). The germline V gene has CDR1 LNHDA and CDR2 SQIVND (reference sequence). V was trimmed by 9 bases and J by 2 bases, leaving 15 bases between them. The CDR3 is 14 amino acids.

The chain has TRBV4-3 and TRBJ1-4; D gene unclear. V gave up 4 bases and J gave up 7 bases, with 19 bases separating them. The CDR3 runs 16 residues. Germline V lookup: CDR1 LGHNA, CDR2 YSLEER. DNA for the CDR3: TGCGCCAGCAGCCCGGGGATCCAATCGAGTTCTGAAAAACTGTTTTTT. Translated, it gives CASSPGIQSSSEKLFF.

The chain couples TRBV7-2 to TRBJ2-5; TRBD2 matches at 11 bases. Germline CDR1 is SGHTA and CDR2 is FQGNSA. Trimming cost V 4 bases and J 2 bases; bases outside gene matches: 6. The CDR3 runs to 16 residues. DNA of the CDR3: TGTGCCAGCAGCTGGGGGACTAGCGGCGATCAAGAGACCCAGTACTTC. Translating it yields CASSWGTSGDQETQYF. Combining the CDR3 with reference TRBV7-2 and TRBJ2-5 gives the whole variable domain GAGVSQSPSNKVTEKGKDVELRCDPISGHTALYWYRQSLGQGLEFLIYFQGNSAPDKSGLPSDRFSAERTGGSVSTLTIQRTQQEDSAVYLCASSWGTSGDQETQYFGPGTRLLVL.